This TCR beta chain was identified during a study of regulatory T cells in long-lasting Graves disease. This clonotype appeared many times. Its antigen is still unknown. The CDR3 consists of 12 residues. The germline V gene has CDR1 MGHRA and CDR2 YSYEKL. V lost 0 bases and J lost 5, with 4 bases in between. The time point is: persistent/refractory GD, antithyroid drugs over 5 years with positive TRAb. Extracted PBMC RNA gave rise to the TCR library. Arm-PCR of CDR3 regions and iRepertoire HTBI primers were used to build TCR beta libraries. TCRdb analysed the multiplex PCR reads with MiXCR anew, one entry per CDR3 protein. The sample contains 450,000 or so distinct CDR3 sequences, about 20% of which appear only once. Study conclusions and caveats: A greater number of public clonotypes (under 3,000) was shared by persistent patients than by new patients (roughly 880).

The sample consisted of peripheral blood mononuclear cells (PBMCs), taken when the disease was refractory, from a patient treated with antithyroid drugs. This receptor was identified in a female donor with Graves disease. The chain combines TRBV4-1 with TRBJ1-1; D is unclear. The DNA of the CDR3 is TGCGCCAGCAGCCAAGACGGGACTGAAGCTTTCTTT. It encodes CASSQDGTEAFF.